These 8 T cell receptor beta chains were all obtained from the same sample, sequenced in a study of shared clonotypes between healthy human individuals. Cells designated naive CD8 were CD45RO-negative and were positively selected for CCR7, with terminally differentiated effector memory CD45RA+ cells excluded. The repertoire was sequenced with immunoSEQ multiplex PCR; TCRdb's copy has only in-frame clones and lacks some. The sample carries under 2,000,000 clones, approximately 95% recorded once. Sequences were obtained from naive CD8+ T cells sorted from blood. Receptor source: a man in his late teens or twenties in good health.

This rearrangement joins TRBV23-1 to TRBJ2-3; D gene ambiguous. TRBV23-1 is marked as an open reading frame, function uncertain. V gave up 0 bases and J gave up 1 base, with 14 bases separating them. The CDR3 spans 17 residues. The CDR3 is CASSQSPATLGTDTQYF. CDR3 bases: TGCGCCAGCAGTCAATCGCCCGCTACTTTGGGCACAGATACGCAGTATTTT.

CDR3 DNA sequence: TGTGCCAGCAGCCCCCGACTAGCGGGAGGACCTTTCACAGATACGCAGTATTTT. Residues: CASSPRLAGGPFTDTQYF. The chain is built from TRBV13 and TRBJ2-3; 13 bases align to TRBD2. This CDR3 contains 18 residues. V lost 5 bases and J lost 2; bases outside the gene matches: 10. The germline V gene encodes CDR1 PRHDT and CDR2 FYEKMQ (reference sequence).

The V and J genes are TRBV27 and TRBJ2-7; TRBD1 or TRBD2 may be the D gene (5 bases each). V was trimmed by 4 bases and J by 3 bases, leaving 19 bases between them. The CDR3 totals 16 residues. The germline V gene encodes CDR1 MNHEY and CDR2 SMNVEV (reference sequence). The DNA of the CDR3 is TGTGCCAGCAGTTCCCGGACCGGGGCCAGCCACTACGAGCAGTACTTC. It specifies CASSSRTGASHYEQYF.

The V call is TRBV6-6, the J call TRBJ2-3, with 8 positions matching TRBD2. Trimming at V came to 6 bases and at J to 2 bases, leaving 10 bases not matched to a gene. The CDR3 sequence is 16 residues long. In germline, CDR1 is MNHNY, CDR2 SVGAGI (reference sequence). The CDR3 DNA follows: TGTGCCAGCAGCTTCCTGGGTAGCGGGAACACAGATACGCAGTATTTT. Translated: CASSFLGSGNTDTQYF.

The CDR3 loop reads CASTGWDSSYEQYF. In nucleotides, the CDR3 is TGTGCCTCCACGGGCTGGGACTCATCCTACGAGCAGTACTTC. The chain combines TRBV28 with TRBJ2-7; weak D call: TRBD2 (6 bases). From germline, CDR1 is MDHEN and CDR2 SYDVKM. The CDR3 extends over 14 amino acids. The germline V and J ends were trimmed by 11 bases and 1 base, with 18 bases remaining between them.

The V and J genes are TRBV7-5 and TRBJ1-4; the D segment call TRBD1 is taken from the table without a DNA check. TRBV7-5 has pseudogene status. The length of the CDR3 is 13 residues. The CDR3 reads CARSLEGDEKLFF. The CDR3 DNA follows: TGTGCCAGAAGCCTTGAGGGGGACGAAAAACTGTTTTTT.

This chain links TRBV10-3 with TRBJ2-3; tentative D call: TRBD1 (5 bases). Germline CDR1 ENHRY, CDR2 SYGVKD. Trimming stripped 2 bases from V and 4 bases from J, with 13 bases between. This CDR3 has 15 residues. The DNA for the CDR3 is TGTGCCATCAGTGAGGGGGCAGCCCCCCCAGATACGCAGTATTTT. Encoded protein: CAISEGAAPPDTQYF.

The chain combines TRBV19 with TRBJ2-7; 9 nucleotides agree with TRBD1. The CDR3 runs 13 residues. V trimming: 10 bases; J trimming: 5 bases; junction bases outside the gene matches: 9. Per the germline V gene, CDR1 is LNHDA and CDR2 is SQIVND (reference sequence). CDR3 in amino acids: CAISPGQGNEQYF. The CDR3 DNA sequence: TGTGCCATCTCGCCGGGACAGGGTAACGAGCAGTACTTC.